The 32 T cell receptor beta chains listed next were all sequenced from one sample in a study of Ad26.COV2.S vaccination and SARS-CoV-2 variants. Method: immunoSEQ multiplex PCR; TCRdb's copy keeps in-frame clones and lacks some. The sample includes around 450,000 clones, about nine tenths seen only once; the top ten take approximately 1.7%. Treatment denoted: over 15 received Ad26.COV2.S at low or high dose, single or two shots; about 5 received placebo; per-sample allocation not given. Following the first vaccine or placebo injection, samples were taken on day 63. The specimen was peripheral blood, collected in a trial of Ad26.COV2.S vaccine versus placebo. The receptor set was obtained from a person between 18 and 65 years old who received the Ad26.COV2.S COVID-19 vaccine or a placebo.

The rearrangement joins TRBV27 to TRBJ2-3; the D gene is possibly TRBD1 (5 bases). Trimming pared 3 bases from V and 4 bases from J, leaving 11 bases between. Germline loops: CDR1 MNHEY, CDR2 SMNVEV (reference sequence). The CDR3 runs to 14 residues. The CDR3 nucleotides are TGTGCCAGCAGTTTGGCTCTAGGGGCAGATACGCAGTATTTT. This gives the protein CASSLALGADTQYF.

The CDR3 DNA sequence: TGTGCCGACGGACAGGGAGGCACCGGGGAGCTGTTTTTT. This sequence encodes CADGQGGTGELFF. The V call is TRBV25-1, the J call TRBJ2-2; 8 bases agree with TRBD1. The germline V gene encodes CDR1 MGHDK and CDR2 SYGVNS. With V trimmed by 11 bases and J by 4 bases, 6 bases remained unmatched. CDR3 size: 13 residues.

The rearrangement uses TRBV10-3 and TRBJ2-7; TRBD2 matches 10 bases. CDR3 length: 15 residues. Trimming at V came to 7 bases and at J to 2 bases, leaving 8 bases not matched to a gene. Germline assignment: CDR1 ENHRY and CDR2 SYGVKD. DNA of the CDR3: TGTGCCATCAATAGTCTAGCGGGGGAAACCTACGAGCAGTACTTC. Its translation: CAINSLAGETYEQYF.

The V gene is TRBV25-1, the J gene TRBJ2-7; D may be TRBD2 (8 bases). The CDR3 loop spans 14 amino acids. Germline assignment: CDR1 MGHDK and CDR2 SYGVNS. Trimming removed 8 bases from V and 2 bases from J, with 16 bases in between. As DNA, the CDR3 is TGTGCCAGCCGTAGCGGGACAGTTCCCTACGAGCAGTACTTC. Its protein product is CASRSGTVPYEQYF.

The rearrangement joins TRBV3-1 (or the pseudogene TRBV3-2) to TRBJ2-5, with 11 bases aligning to TRBD2. The CDR3 sequence is 14 residues long. CDR1 is LGHDT and CDR2 is YNNKEL in the germline V gene (reference sequence). Trimming cost V 6 bases and J 5 bases; bases outside gene matches: 5. The CDR3 DNA is TGTGCCAGCAGACTAGCGGGGGCCCACGAGACCCAGTACTTC. Amino acids: CASRLAGAHETQYF.

The chain employs TRBV30 and TRBJ2-3; D possibly corresponds to TRBD2 (7 bases). The V gene's germline CDR1 is GTSNPN and CDR2 SVGIG (reference sequence). V was shortened by 4 bases and J by 4 bases, with 12 bases between the two germline ends. This CDR3 has 13 residues. The DNA of the CDR3 is TGTGCCTGGATGGGGGGGGCCCCAGATACGCAGTATTTT. Translated, it gives CAWMGGAPDTQYF.

The chain has TRBV7-9 and TRBJ2-3; D ambiguous. V shed 6 bases and J shed 0 bases, with 4 bases lying between them. CDR3 size: 12 residues. Germline CDR1 reads SEHNR; CDR2 reads FQNEAQ (reference sequence). The CDR3 DNA reads TGTGCCAGCAGGGGCAGCACAGATACGCAGTATTTT. Its translation is CASRGSTDTQYF.

This sequence joins TRBV5-1 and TRBJ1-6, with 10 bases fitting TRBD1. V gave up 6 bases and J gave up 9 bases; unmatched junction bases: 9. CDR3 size: 15 residues. Germline V lookup: CDR1 SGHRS, CDR2 YFSETQ. The CDR3 is CASKTGTGDRSPLHF. CDR3 coding DNA: TGCGCCAGCAAAACCGGGACAGGGGATCGTTCACCCCTCCACTTT.

The chain joins TRBV2 to TRBJ1-2, with D perhaps matching TRBD1 (5 bases). Germline lookup yields CDR1 SNHLY and CDR2 FYNNEI. CDR3 length equals 13 residues. V lost 6 bases and J lost 4, with 12 bases in between. Here the CDR3 DNA reads TGTGCCAGCAGGGGACGCGGGGCCTATGGCTACACCTTC. This translates into CASRGRGAYGYTF.

This clone was seen just once. This chain links TRBV18 with TRBJ1-2; TRBD1 matches 9 bases. CDR1 KGHSH and CDR2 LQKENI come from the germline V gene. The V gene end was trimmed by 1 base and the J gene end by 4 bases; junction bases not matched to a gene: 13. This CDR3 is 18 amino acids long. CDR3 sequence: CASSPQFRDRDSGYGYTF. In DNA, the CDR3 is TGTGCCAGCTCACCACAATTCCGGGACAGGGATAGCGGCTATGGCTACACCTTC.

The V and J genes are TRBV19 and TRBJ2-7, with D perhaps being TRBD1 or TRBD2 (6 bases each). V was shortened by 2 bases and J by 2 bases, with 13 bases between the two germline ends. Germline-derived CDR1 and CDR2 are LNHDA and SQIVND (reference sequence). The CDR3 runs 15 residues. CDR3 region: CASSIIKGGTYEQYF. The CDR3 DNA is TGTGCCAGTAGTATAATTAAGGGGGGAACCTACGAGCAGTACTTC.

This clone was found once. CDR3 in amino acids: CASSKMGGQPQHF. The CDR3 nucleotides are TGTGCCAGCAGTAAGATGGGGGGTCAGCCCCAGCATTTT. J is TRBJ1-5 and V is TRBV6-6; D might be TRBD1 (5 bases). The CDR3 extends over 13 amino acids. V lost 5 bases, J lost 6 bases, and 11 bases lay in between. Germline CDR1 MNHNY, CDR2 SVGAGI (reference sequence).

The rearrangement joins TRBV5-1 to TRBJ2-3; 10 bases map to TRBD2. V lost 7 bases, J lost 4 bases, and 3 bases stayed unmatched. This CDR3 comprises 13 residues. Germline CDR1 and CDR2: SGHRS and YFSETQ. The CDR3 DNA reads TGCGCCAGCGGAACTAGCGGGGCAGATACGCAGTATTTT. This sequence encodes CASGTSGADTQYF.

The V and J genes are TRBV14 and TRBJ2-1; D tentatively reads TRBD1 or TRBD2 (5 bases each). CDR3 size: 16 residues. Trimming left V 0 bases short and J 10 bases short, with 19 bases between. Germline V gene data show CDR1 as SGHDN and CDR2 as FVKESK. CDR3 DNA sequence: TGTGCCAGCAGCCAAGATGAGGGGTCTCCGATCGGCGAGCAGTTCTTC. Translating it yields CASSQDEGSPIGEQFF.

This clone was seen only once. The rearrangement joins TRBV15 to TRBJ2-7; 10 bases map to TRBD1. The germline V gene has CDR1 LNHNV and CDR2 YYDKDF (reference sequence). Trimming cost V 3 bases and J 3 bases; bases outside gene matches: 5. This CDR3 has 15 amino acids. The CDR3 reads CATSSTWTGGYEQYF. The CDR3 DNA follows: TGTGCCACCAGCAGTACCTGGACAGGGGGCTACGAGCAGTACTTC. Full variable domain (remainder filled in from reference TRBV15 and TRBJ2-7): DAMVIQNPRYQVTQFGKPVTLSCSQTLNHNVMYWYQQKSSQAPKLLFHYYDKDFNNEADTPDNFQSRRPNTSFCFLDIRSPGLGDTAMYLCATSSTWTGGYEQYFGPGTRLTVT.

The rearrangement uses TRBV7-9 and TRBJ2-3, with 7 bases aligning to TRBD1. The V segment lost 5 bases and the J segment 0 bases; nucleotides outside the gene matches: 8. Germline CDR1 is SEHNR and CDR2 is FQNEAQ (reference sequence). This CDR3 region has 16 residues. CDR3 in amino acids: CASSAARTGSTDTQYF. For the CDR3, the DNA is TGTGCCAGCAGCGCTGCCCGGACAGGCAGCACAGATACGCAGTATTTT. The full variable domain, completed using reference TRBV7-9 and TRBJ2-3, is DTGVSQNPRHKITKRGQNVTFRCDPISEHNRLYWYRQTLGQGPEFLTYFQNEAQLEKSRLLSDRFSAERPKGSFSTLEIQRTEQGDSAMYLCASSAARTGSTDTQYFGPGTRLTVL.

The J gene is TRBJ2-1, the V gene TRBV7-8; the match to TRBD2 covers 7 bases. After removal of 5 bases from V and 4 bases from J, the junction contained 11 bases not matched to a gene. The germline gives CDR1 SGHVS, CDR2 FQNEAQ. The CDR3 contains 16 residues. The CDR3 sequence: CASSLAGAGTYNEQFF. In DNA, the CDR3 is TGTGCCAGCAGCCTTGCGGGAGCGGGGACTTACAATGAGCAGTTCTTC.

CDR3 protein: CASSLGTGGYEQFF. The DNA of the CDR3 is TGTGCCAGCAGCTTAGGGACAGGGGGCTATGAGCAGTTCTTC. The chain joins TRBV7-9 to TRBJ2-1; 11 nucleotides line up with TRBD1. This CDR3 has 14 amino acids. V lost 1 base and J lost 8; bases outside the gene matches: 1. Germline loops: CDR1 SEHNR, CDR2 FQNEAQ (reference sequence).

A few counts support this clone. V is TRBV23-1 and J is TRBJ1-6, with D maybe TRBD1 (5 bases). TRBV23-1 is labeled an ORF, and its function is uncertain. Trimming removed 2 bases from V and 6 bases from J, with 14 bases in between. The CDR3 runs to 16 residues. CDR3 protein: CASSQRNGGFNSPLHF. Written as DNA, the CDR3 is TGCGCCAGCAGTCAACGTAACGGGGGTTTTAATTCACCCCTCCACTTT.

In this sample, this clone turned up a few times. The rearrangement uses TRBV7-6 and TRBJ2-7; TRBD2 matches at 12 bases. J gave up 5 bases and V 5 bases, and 7 bases lay outside the gene matches. The CDR3 spans 15 residues. The germline V gene has CDR1 SGHVS and CDR2 FNYEAQ. CDR3 sequence (DNA): TGTGCCAGCAGCCGGACTAGCGGGATTGGCCACGAGCAGTACTTC. It is translated as CASSRTSGIGHEQYF.

The CDR3 protein is CASSPGTPNKEQFF. CDR3 sequence (DNA): TGTGCCAGCTCACCTGGTACCCCTAATAAGGAGCAGTTCTTC. The gene calls are TRBV18 and TRBJ2-1; D is uncertain. Trimming removed 3 bases from V and 10 bases from J, with 16 bases in between. The CDR3 sequence is 14 residues long. Germline CDR1 is KGHSH and CDR2 is LQKENI.

This chain connects TRBV5-1 to TRBJ2-3, with D perhaps TRBD1 (5 bases). There are 14 residues in the CDR3. Germline CDR1 and CDR2: SGHRS and YFSETQ. Trimming pared 0 bases from V and 5 bases from J, leaving 10 bases between. CDR3 region: CASSLGQTRDTQYF. CDR3 nucleotide sequence: TGCGCCAGCAGCTTGGGACAGACGAGAGATACGCAGTATTTT. Based on the CDR3 plus reference TRBV5-1 and TRBJ2-3, the full variable domain is KAGVTQTPRYLIKTRGQQVTLSCSPISGHRSVSWYQQTPGQGLQFLFEYFSETQRNKGNFPGRFSGRQFSNSRSEMNVSTLELGDSALYLCASSLGQTRDTQYFGPGTRLTVL.

This clone was observed a few times. This chain links TRBV11-3 with TRBJ1-3; D unclear. The CDR3 is made up of 10 amino acids. Trimming removed 6 bases from V and 10 bases from J, with 7 bases in between. Germline lookup yields CDR1 SGHNT and CDR2 YENEEA. This CDR3 reads CASRGTTIYF. CDR3 DNA: TGTGCCAGCAGAGGAACAACCATATATTTT.

V and J are TRBV4-3 and TRBJ1-5; no firm D call. The length of the CDR3 is 14 residues. V gave up 0 bases and J gave up 6 bases, with 9 bases separating them. Germline assignment: CDR1 LGHNA and CDR2 YSLEER. CDR3 protein: CASSQDGGAQPQHF. CDR3 in DNA: TGCGCCAGCAGCCAAGACGGAGGCGCTCAGCCCCAGCATTTT.

This sequence joins TRBV28 and TRBJ2-1; 7 nucleotides match TRBD2. This CDR3 has 11 amino acids. Germline trimming cut 4 bases from V and 15 bases from J; bases unmatched to any gene: 6. The V gene's germline CDR1 is MDHEN and CDR2 SYDVKM. In DNA, the CDR3 is TGTGCCAGCAGTTCGGGACTATTAACGTTCTTC. The encoded protein is CASSSGLLTFF. Looking up the rest from reference TRBV28 and TRBJ2-1 gives the full variable domain: DVKVTQSSRYLVKRTGEKVFLECVQDMDHENMFWYRQDPGLGLRLIYFSYDVKMKEKGDIPEGYSVSREKKERFSLILESASTNQTSMYLCASSSGLLTFFGPGTRLTVL.

The rearrangement uses TRBV5-1 and TRBJ1-1; D is unclear. This CDR3 is 16 amino acids long. V lost 2 bases and J lost 1, with 15 bases in between. The germline CDR1 and CDR2 sequences are SGHRS and YFSETQ. CDR3 DNA sequence: TGCGCCAGCAGCTTCCTAGGGCGCTACAGGAACACTGAAGCTTTCTTT. Protein sequence: CASSFLGRYRNTEAFF.

This chain connects TRBV20-1 to TRBJ1-4, with a tentative D call TRBD1 (5 bases). CDR3 length: 14 amino acids. Germline-derived CDR1 and CDR2 are DFQATT and SNEGSKA (reference sequence). Between the trimmed V and J ends, which lost 3 bases and 4 bases, there was a span of 12 bases. This CDR3 reads CSASGGAVNEKLFF. The CDR3 DNA reads as TGCAGTGCTAGTGGAGGGGCAGTTAATGAAAAACTGTTTTTT.

This rearrangement joins TRBV28 to TRBJ2-3; a possible D gene is TRBD1 (5 bases). The V end lost 7 bases, the J end lost 5 bases, and 13 bases lay between the germline ends. The CDR3 is made up of 13 amino acids. The germline V gene encodes CDR1 MDHEN and CDR2 SYDVKM. CDR3 bases: TGTGCCAGCACTATCCATAGGGGAGATACGCAGTATTTT. It specifies CASTIHRGDTQYF.

With respect to this clone: The same CDR3 arises from other DNA sequences in this sample as well. This rearrangement joins TRBV6-5 to TRBJ2-7; tentative D call: TRBD2 (5 bases). Trimming took off 0 bases at V and 0 bases at J, with 9 bases between the two ends. The CDR3 runs to 15 residues. Germline V gene lookup returns CDR1 MNHEY and CDR2 SVGAGI. The DNA for the CDR3 is TGTGCCAGCAGTTACTCGTCGGGGAGCTCCTACGAGCAGTACTTC. Its translation: CASSYSSGSSYEQYF.

J is TRBJ1-2 and V is TRBV6-6; the match to TRBD1 covers 10 bases. Germline trimming cut 4 bases from V and 9 bases from J; bases unmatched to any gene: 8. The CDR3 sequence is 14 residues long. Looked up from germline, CDR1 is MNHNY and CDR2 is SVGAGI (reference sequence). The CDR3 nucleotides are TGTGCCAGCAGTTCCGGGACAGGGGCCTTTCGCTACACCTTC. Protein product: CASSSGTGAFRYTF.

In its sample, this clone was seen once. The chain has TRBV5-5 and TRBJ1-2; 12 bases align to TRBD1. After removal of 4 bases from V and 4 bases from J, the junction contained 11 bases not matched to a gene. The CDR3 contains 17 residues. Germline V gene sequence: CDR1 SGHKS, CDR2 YYEKEE (reference sequence). DNA of the CDR3: TGTGCCAGCAGCGCGGGACAGGGGGCTTCCGTGATCTATGGCTACACCTTC. It encodes CASSAGQGASVIYGYTF.

This chain links TRBV5-1 with TRBJ1-1; 7 bases fit TRBD1. Germline loops: CDR1 SGHRS, CDR2 YFSETQ. V was pared by 5 bases and J by 0 bases, with 7 bases of the junction left unmatched. There are 15 residues in the CDR3. CDR3 DNA sequence: TGCGCCAGCAGACAGGGGATGATTATGAACACTGAAGCTTTCTTT. It translates to CASRQGMIMNTEAFF. Drawing the rest from reference TRBV5-1 and TRBJ1-1, the complete variable domain is KAGVTQTPRYLIKTRGQQVTLSCSPISGHRSVSWYQQTPGQGLQFLFEYFSETQRNKGNFPGRFSGRQFSNSRSEMNVSTLELGDSALYLCASRQGMIMNTEAFFGQGTRLTVV.